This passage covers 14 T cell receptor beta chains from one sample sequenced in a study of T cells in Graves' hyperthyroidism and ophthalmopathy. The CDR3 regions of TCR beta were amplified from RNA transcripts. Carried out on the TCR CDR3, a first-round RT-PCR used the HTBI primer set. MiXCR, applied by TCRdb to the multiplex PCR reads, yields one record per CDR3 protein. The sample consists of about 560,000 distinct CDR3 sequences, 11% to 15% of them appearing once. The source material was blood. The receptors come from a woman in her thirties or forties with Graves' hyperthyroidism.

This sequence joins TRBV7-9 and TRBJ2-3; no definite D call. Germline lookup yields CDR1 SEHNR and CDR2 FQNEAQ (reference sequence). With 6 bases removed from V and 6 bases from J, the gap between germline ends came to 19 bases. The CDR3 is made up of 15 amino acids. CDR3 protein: CASSWGRVLEDTQYF. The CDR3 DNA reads TGTGCCAGCAGTTGGGGAAGGGTCCTGGAGGATACGCAGTATTTT.

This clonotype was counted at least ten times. The CDR3 nucleotides read TGTGCCAGCAGCTCAGACAGGTACCAAGAGACCCAGTACTTC. Amino acid sequence: CASSSDRYQETQYF. The chain uses TRBV6-1 and TRBJ2-5; D may be TRBD1 (6 bases). From germline, CDR1 is MNHNS and CDR2 SASEGT. This CDR3 has 14 residues. The ends were cut back, 6 bases at V and 0 bases at J, with 11 bases in the middle.

CDR3 in amino acids: CASKRTGENIQYF. CDR3 coding DNA: TGTGCCAGCAAAAGGACAGGGGAAAACATTCAGTACTTC. V is TRBV3-1 and J is TRBJ2-4; 9 bases line up with TRBD1. The germline V gene encodes CDR1 LGHDT and CDR2 YNNKEL (reference sequence). The CDR3 runs 13 residues. Trimming took 7 bases from V and 5 from J; bases not matched to a gene: 3.

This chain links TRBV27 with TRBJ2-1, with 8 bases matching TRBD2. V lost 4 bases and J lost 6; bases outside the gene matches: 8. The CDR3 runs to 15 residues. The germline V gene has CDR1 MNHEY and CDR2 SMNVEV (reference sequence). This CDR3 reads CASSSTSEVFNEQFF. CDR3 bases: TGTGCCAGCAGTTCGACTAGCGAGGTCTTCAATGAGCAGTTCTTC.

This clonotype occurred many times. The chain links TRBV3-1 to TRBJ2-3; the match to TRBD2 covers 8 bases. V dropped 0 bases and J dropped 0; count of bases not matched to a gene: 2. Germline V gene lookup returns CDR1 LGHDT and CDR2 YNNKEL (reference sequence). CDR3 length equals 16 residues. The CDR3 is CASSQDPSGSTDTQYF. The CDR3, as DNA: TGTGCCAGCAGCCAAGACCCTAGCGGGAGCACAGATACGCAGTATTTT.

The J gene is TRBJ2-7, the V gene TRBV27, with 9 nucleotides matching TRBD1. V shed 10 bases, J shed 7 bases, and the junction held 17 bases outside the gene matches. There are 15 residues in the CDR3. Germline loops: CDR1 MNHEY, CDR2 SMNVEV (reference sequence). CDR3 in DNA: TGTGCCACCCTCACTACCGGGACAGGGAATGGTGAGCAGTACTTC. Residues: CATLTTGTGNGEQYF.

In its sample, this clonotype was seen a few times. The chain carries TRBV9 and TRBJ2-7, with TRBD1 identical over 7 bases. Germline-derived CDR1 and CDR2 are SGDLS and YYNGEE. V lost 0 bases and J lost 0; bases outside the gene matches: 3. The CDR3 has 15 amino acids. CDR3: CASSVDAGGSYEQYF. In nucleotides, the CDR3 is TGTGCCAGCAGCGTAGATGCAGGGGGCTCCTACGAGCAGTACTTC.

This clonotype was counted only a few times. CDR3 in DNA: TGTGCCAGCGGGCTGCACGCAACTAATGAAAAACTGTTTTTT. Its translation is CASGLHATNEKLFF. V gene TRBV27 combines with J gene TRBJ1-4, with D hard to call. Germline loops: CDR1 MNHEY, CDR2 SMNVEV (reference sequence). Trimming took off 8 bases at V and 0 bases at J, with 10 bases between the two ends. This CDR3 is built from 14 residues.

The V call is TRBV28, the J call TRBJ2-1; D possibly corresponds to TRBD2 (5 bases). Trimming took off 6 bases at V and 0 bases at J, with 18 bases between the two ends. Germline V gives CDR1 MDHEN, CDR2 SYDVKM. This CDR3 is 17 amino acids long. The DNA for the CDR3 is TGTGCCAGCAGAACCCCCGGCCCCCGGGGCTCCTACAATGAGCAGTTCTTC. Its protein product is CASRTPGPRGSYNEQFF.

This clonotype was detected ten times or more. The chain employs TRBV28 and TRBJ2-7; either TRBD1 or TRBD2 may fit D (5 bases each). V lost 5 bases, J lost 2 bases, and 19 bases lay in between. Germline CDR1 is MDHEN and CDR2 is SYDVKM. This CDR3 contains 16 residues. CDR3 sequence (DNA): TGTGCCAGCAGTCCCTCCTCCGGGACGGGCGCCTACGAGCAGTACTTC. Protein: CASSPSSGTGAYEQYF. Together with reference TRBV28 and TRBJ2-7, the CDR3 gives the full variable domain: DVKVTQSSRYLVKRTGEKVFLECVQDMDHENMFWYRQDPGLGLRLIYFSYDVKMKEKGDIPEGYSVSREKKERFSLILESASTNQTSMYLCASSPSSGTGAYEQYFGPGTRLTVT.

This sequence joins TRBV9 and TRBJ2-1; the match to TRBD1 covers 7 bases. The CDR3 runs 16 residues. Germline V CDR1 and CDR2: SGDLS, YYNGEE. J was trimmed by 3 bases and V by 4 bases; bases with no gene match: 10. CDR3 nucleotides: TGTGCCAGCAGCCCTCGATGGGCAGGGGGCTACAATGAGCAGTTCTTC. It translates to CASSPRWAGGYNEQFF.

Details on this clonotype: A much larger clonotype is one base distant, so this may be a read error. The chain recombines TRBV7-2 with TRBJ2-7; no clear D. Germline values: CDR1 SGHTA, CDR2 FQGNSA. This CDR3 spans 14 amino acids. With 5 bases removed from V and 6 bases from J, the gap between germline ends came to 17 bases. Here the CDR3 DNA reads TGTGCCAGCAGCCCCACCCCTAGGGCTGGCGAGCAGTACTTC. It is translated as CASSPTPRAGEQYF.

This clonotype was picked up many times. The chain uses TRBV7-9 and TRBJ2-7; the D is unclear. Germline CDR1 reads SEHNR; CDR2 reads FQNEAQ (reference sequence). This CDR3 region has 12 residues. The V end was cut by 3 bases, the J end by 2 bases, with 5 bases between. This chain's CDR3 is CASSFITYEQYF. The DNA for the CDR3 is TGTGCCAGCAGCTTCATAACCTACGAGCAGTACTTC.

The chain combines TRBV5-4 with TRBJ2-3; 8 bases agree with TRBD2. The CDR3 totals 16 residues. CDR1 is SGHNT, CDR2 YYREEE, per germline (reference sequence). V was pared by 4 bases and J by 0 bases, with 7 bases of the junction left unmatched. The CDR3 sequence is CASSTGRGPSTDTQYF. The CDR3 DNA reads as TGTGCCAGCAGCACCGGGAGGGGCCCTAGCACAGATACGCAGTATTTT.